One and the same sample provided the 24 T cell receptor beta chains below, sequenced in a study of radiotherapy plus CTLA-4 blockade in lung cancer. Method: immunoSEQ multiplex PCR; TCRdb's copy keeps in-frame clones and lacks some. The sample lists tens of thousands of clones, around 80% occurring once. The material was peripheral blood, obtained from a patient treated with radiotherapy plus ipilimumab. The receptors derive from a human donor with non-small cell lung cancer that progressed on radiotherapy plus ipilimumab.

The count of this clone is one. The V call is TRBV18, the J call TRBJ1-1; 7 nucleotides align to TRBD1. With 3 bases clipped from V and 4 bases from J, the junction kept 11 bases outside the gene matches. The V gene's germline CDR1 is KGHSH and CDR2 LQKENI. This CDR3 comprises 16 residues. The CDR3 loop reads CASSPRQGWSATEAFF. The CDR3 nucleotides read TGTGCCAGCTCACCCCGACAGGGATGGTCAGCCACTGAAGCTTTCTTT.

The chain has TRBV28 and TRBJ2-5; a possible D gene is TRBD2 (6 bases). V was cut by 3 bases and J by 5 bases, with 19 bases left in between. This CDR3 spans 16 amino acids. Germline lookup yields CDR1 MDHEN and CDR2 SYDVKM. The CDR3 nucleotides are TGTGCCAGCAGTTTCGGGATAGCGGAGTCGAGGGAGACCCAGTACTTC. Translation: CASSFGIAESRETQYF.

The chain joins TRBV30 to TRBJ2-1; D possibly corresponds to TRBD1 (5 bases). The V gene's germline CDR1 is GTSNPN and CDR2 SVGIG (reference sequence). The CDR3 contains 13 residues. Trimming removed 5 bases from V and 3 bases from J, with 11 bases in between. The CDR3 nucleotides are TGTGCCTGGGGGGCAGAGAACTACAATGAGCAGTTCTTC. Translation gives CAWGAENYNEQFF.

The chain links TRBV7-7 to TRBJ2-7; D remains ambiguous. The CDR3 sequence is 13 residues long. The V gene lost 5 bases and the J gene lost 1 base, with 9 bases spanning the gap. Germline assignment: CDR1 SSHAT and CDR2 FNYEAQ (reference sequence). The CDR3 is CASSRGRSYEQYF. DNA of the CDR3: TGTGCCAGCAGCCGCGGACGGTCCTACGAGCAGTACTTC.

V gene TRBV5-6 combines with J gene TRBJ1-2; D call uncertain. Germline CDR1 SGHDT, CDR2 YYEEEE. This CDR3 is 14 amino acids long. With 5 bases removed from V and 0 bases from J, the gap between germline ends came to 11 bases. The CDR3 loop reads CASRREGTNYGYTF. The DNA of the CDR3 is TGTGCCAGCAGGCGAGAGGGTACTAACTATGGCTACACCTTC. The whole variable domain, remainder taken from reference TRBV5-6 and TRBJ1-2, is DAGVTQSPTHLIKTRGQQVTLRCSPKSGHDTVSWYQQALGQGPQFIFQYYEEEERQRGNFPDRFSGHQFPNYSSELNVNALLLGDSALYLCASRREGTNYGYTFGSGTRLTVV.

The chain joins TRBV9 to TRBJ1-6, with D perhaps TRBD1 (6 bases). Germline V gives CDR1 SGDLS, CDR2 YYNGEE. CDR3 length: 15 amino acids. V gave up 4 bases and J gave up 11 bases, with 19 bases separating them. This chain's CDR3 is CASSSFETGSAPLHF. CDR3 coding DNA: TGTGCCAGCAGCTCCTTCGAGACAGGCTCAGCACCCCTCCACTTT.

V gene TRBV9 combines with J gene TRBJ1-6; 7 bases are shared with TRBD1. V lost 1 base to trimming and J lost 9 bases; unmatched junction nucleotides: 7. Germline values: CDR1 SGDLS, CDR2 YYNGEE. The CDR3 contains 15 residues. In nucleotides, the CDR3 is TGTGCCAGCAGCGTAACAGGGGATCAGGGTTCACCCCTCCACTTT. Translated, it gives CASSVTGDQGSPLHF.

This clone was recorded once. This sequence joins TRBV28 and TRBJ1-2; TRBD1 is a possible D gene (5 bases). Per germline, CDR1 MDHEN and CDR2 SYDVKM. Trimming removed 4 bases from V and 5 bases from J, with 20 bases in between. This CDR3 is 16 amino acids long. The CDR3, as DNA: TGTGCCAGCAGTTCTGGTGGGGCCACCGGACTTTATGGCTACACCTTC. It encodes CASSSGGATGLYGYTF.

The chain carries TRBV12-5 and TRBJ1-1; D unclear. The CDR3 covers 13 residues. Germline V gene sequence: CDR1 LGHNT, CDR2 FRNRAP. The V and J ends lost 3 bases and 5 bases respectively, with 10 bases between them. The CDR3 DNA reads TGTGCTAGTGGTTTCGACGGTGGGACTGAAGCTTTCTTT. Protein: CASGFDGGTEAFF.

V usage is TRBV6-5 and J usage is TRBJ2-3; no reliable D call. This CDR3 is built from 13 residues. Trimming took off 4 bases at V and 6 bases at J, with 11 bases between the two ends. Per the germline V gene, CDR1 is MNHEY and CDR2 is SVGAGI. CDR3 nucleotide sequence: TGTGCCAGCAGTTTAGTGGTGGCGGATACGCAGTATTTT. This gives the protein CASSLVVADTQYF.

This rearrangement joins TRBV7-2 to TRBJ1-2, with D possibly matching TRBD1 (5 bases). Germline CDR1 reads SGHTA; CDR2 reads FQGNSA. Trimming shortened V by 5 bases and J by 6 bases, and 13 bases separated the two germline ends. The CDR3 runs to 13 residues. The CDR3 DNA follows: TGTGCCAGCAGCCCTGGGGGGTACCATGGCTACACCTTC. Amino acid sequence: CASSPGGYHGYTF.

V and J are TRBV7-9 and TRBJ2-2; no firm D call. CDR1 is SEHNR and CDR2 is FQNEAQ in the germline V gene (reference sequence). The CDR3 is 15 residues long. V was clipped by 5 bases and J by 4 bases, with 14 bases between them. This chain's CDR3 is CASSPRLSTTGELFF. CDR3 nucleotide sequence: TGTGCCAGCAGCCCCCGACTCTCTACCACCGGGGAGCTGTTTTTT.

This chain connects TRBV10-1 to TRBJ1-2, with TRBD1 matching over 9 bases. Germline V gene lookup returns CDR1 WNHNN and CDR2 SYGVQD (reference sequence). The V and J ends lost 6 bases and 0 bases, in that order; junction bases with no gene match: 5. The CDR3 sequence is 15 residues long. DNA of the CDR3: TGCGCCAGCAGGAGGACAGGGGAACCTAACTATGGCTACACCTTC. This gives the protein CASRRTGEPNYGYTF.

This clone is classed as large (0.1 to 1%). J is TRBJ2-7 and V is TRBV19; D may be TRBD2 (5 bases). Trimming removed 10 bases from V and 2 bases from J, with 12 bases in between. CDR3 length: 12 residues. Germline V CDR1 and CDR2: LNHDA, SQIVND (reference sequence). For the CDR3, the DNA is TGTGCCACTAGCCGGGGAACCTACGAGCAGTACTTC. Translating gives CATSRGTYEQYF.

This clone was seen a single time. The CDR3 DNA reads as TGTGCCAGCAGCTTGCTAGGAACGGGGGAGGAGACCCAGTACTTC. Translating it yields CASSLLGTGEETQYF. The V and J genes are TRBV5-4 and TRBJ2-5; perhaps TRBD2 as D (6 bases). This CDR3 has 15 residues. V was clipped by 1 base and J by 5 bases, with 15 bases between them. The germline V gene encodes CDR1 SGHNT and CDR2 YYREEE (reference sequence).

This rearrangement joins TRBV10-3 to TRBJ2-7; 8 bases line up with TRBD1. This CDR3 spans 15 amino acids. The trim removed 5 bases at V and 4 bases at J, leaving 10 bases unmatched. Germline loops: CDR1 ENHRY, CDR2 SYGVKD. The CDR3 loop is CAISKQGASMYEQYF. In nucleotides, the CDR3 is TGTGCCATCAGTAAGCAGGGGGCATCCATGTACGAGCAGTACTTC.

The gene calls are TRBV4-1 and TRBJ2-3, with D perhaps TRBD1 (7 bases). Germline-derived CDR1 and CDR2 are MGHRA and YSYEKL. The CDR3 has 19 residues. V lost 1 base and J 0 bases, leaving 20 bases between the germline ends. CDR3 DNA sequence: TGCGCCAGCAGCCAAGCCGTTCCTGGGCAGGGGGGTAGCACAGATACGCAGTATTTT. This codes for CASSQAVPGQGGSTDTQYF.

V and J are TRBV5-1 and TRBJ1-6, with 10 bases that match TRBD1. The CDR3 consists of 18 residues. CDR1 and CDR2 from the germline V gene are SGHRS and YFSETQ. Unmatched junction bases numbered 10, after V lost 0 bases and J lost 7 bases. CDR3 DNA: TGCGCCAGCAGCTTGGCCCCCTCCGACAGGGGGCGAAATTCACCCCTCCACTTT. This gives the protein CASSLAPSDRGRNSPLHF.

The V call is TRBV27, the J call TRBJ1-1; 8 nucleotides line up with TRBD1. CDR3 length: 15 amino acids. Germline values: CDR1 MNHEY, CDR2 SMNVEV (reference sequence). V lost 4 bases and J lost 3; bases outside the gene matches: 7. This CDR3 is CASSSPGTGYTEAFF. DNA for the CDR3: TGTGCCAGCAGTTCCCCCGGGACAGGCTACACTGAAGCTTTCTTT.

CDR3 amino acids: CASSPDLEEKLFF. The CDR3 bases are TGTGCCAGCAGCCCAGATCTGGAGGAAAAACTGTTTTTT. The chain joins TRBV6-5 to TRBJ1-4, with no clear D. The CDR3 is 13 residues long. The ends were cut back, 6 bases at V and 8 bases at J, with 13 bases in the middle. Germline CDR1 is MNHEY and CDR2 is SVGAGI.

V gene TRBV6-6 combines with J gene TRBJ2-5, with 12 bases that match TRBD2. V was pared by 5 bases and J by 3 bases, with 7 bases of the junction left unmatched. The CDR3 runs 16 residues. Per germline, CDR1 MNHNY and CDR2 SVGAGI (reference sequence). The CDR3 DNA reads as TGTGCCAGCAGTACCGGTCGACTAGCGGGGGAAGAGACCCAGTACTTC. Its protein product is CASSTGRLAGEETQYF.

V is TRBV9 and J is TRBJ2-5; TRBD1 might be the D (6 bases). This CDR3 has 15 residues. Germline V gives CDR1 SGDLS, CDR2 YYNGEE. V lost 0 bases and J 3 bases, leaving 12 bases between the germline ends. CDR3 nucleotide sequence: TGTGCCAGCAGCGTAGGGACAGTCTTAAAAGAGACCCAGTACTTC. Translating gives CASSVGTVLKETQYF.

CDR3 sequence reads: CASSGAPNQPQHF. CDR3 nucleotides: TGTGCCAGCAGTGGGGCACCGAATCAGCCCCAGCATTTT. The rearrangement joins TRBV6-4 to TRBJ1-5, with D unclear. Per the germline V gene, CDR1 is MRHNA and CDR2 is SNTAGT. With 4 bases removed from V and 4 bases from J, the gap between germline ends came to 8 bases. CDR3 length: 13 amino acids.

The chain employs TRBV6-1 and TRBJ2-1; 10 bases are a match to TRBD1. V lost 0 bases to trimming and J lost 9 bases; unmatched junction nucleotides: 8. Germline V gives CDR1 MNHNS, CDR2 SASEGT. The CDR3 length is 16 residues. In DNA form, the CDR3 reads TGTGCCAGCAGTGAAGCGCGGGGGACAGGGGCGTCTGAGCAGTTCTTC. Protein sequence: CASSEARGTGASEQFF.